The rows below give T cell receptor beta chains drawn from one sample of a study of blood T cells in healthy people across ages. TCRdb used MiXCR to reprocess the 5' RACE reads, holding one entry per CDR3 protein. The table has approximately 1,700,000 distinct CDR3 sequences, about two fifths seen once. Sequenced material: blood. The receptors come from a human donor in good health. CDR3s include the opening cysteine and the closing phenylalanine or tryptophan. The order of the fields is clone size, D gene, V gene, J gene, CDR3 length, CDR3 protein, CDR3 DNA. D genes are given only for firm matches. For some rows the clone size is stated as once, few or many, or as a class when expanded; others skip it.

abundance: .; d_gene: .; v_gene: TRBV20-1; j_gene: TRBJ1-5; len: 14; CDR3aa: CSAPFGGFGQPQHF; CDR3nt: TGCAGTGCCCCTTTCGGGGGTTTTGGGCAGCCCCAGCATTTT
abundance: .; d_gene: .; v_gene: TRBV19; j_gene: TRBJ1-5; len: 15; CDR3aa: CATSLNDLFNQPQHF; CDR3nt: TGTGCCACCTCACTCAACGACCTGTTCAATCAGCCCCAGCATTTT
abundance: .; d_gene: TRBD2; v_gene: TRBV6-4; j_gene: TRBJ2-3; len: 14; CDR3aa: CASSRVGGRDTQYF; CDR3nt: TGTGCCAGCAGTCGAGTCGGGGGGAGAGATACGCAGTATTTT
abundance: .; d_gene: TRBD1; v_gene: TRBV2; j_gene: TRBJ1-4; len: 14; CDR3aa: CASSSGQGHEKLFF; CDR3nt: TGTGCCAGCAGCTCGGGACAGGGTCACGAAAAACTGTTTTTT
abundance: few; d_gene: .; v_gene: TRBV6-5; j_gene: TRBJ2-7; len: 14; CDR3aa: CASKDGGPSYEQYF; CDR3nt: TGTGCCAGCAAGGATGGGGGGCCCTCCTACGAGCAGTACTTC
abundance: .; d_gene: .; v_gene: TRBV6-5; j_gene: TRBJ2-1; len: 16; CDR3aa: CASSYSSPLGYNEQFF; CDR3nt: TGTGCCAGCAGTTACTCCTCCCCGCTGGGCTACAATGAGCAGTTCTTC
abundance: .; d_gene: .; v_gene: TRBV6-5; j_gene: TRBJ1-2; len: 15; CDR3aa: CATTRGFITDYGYTF; CDR3nt: TGTGCCACCACCCGGGGGTTCATCACCGACTATGGCTACACCTTC
abundance: .; d_gene: .; v_gene: TRBV21-1; j_gene: TRBJ2-7; len: 15; CDR3aa: CASRTGTRVSYEQYF; CDR3nt: TGTGCCAGCAGGACCGGGACGCGCGTCTCCTACGAGCAGTACTTC
abundance: .; d_gene: TRBD1; v_gene: TRBV15; j_gene: TRBJ1-2; len: 17; CDR3aa: CATSRVPLDRENYGYTF; CDR3nt: TGTGCCACCAGCAGAGTTCCGTTGGACAGGGAGAACTATGGCTACACCTTC
abundance: .; d_gene: .; v_gene: TRBV5-1; j_gene: TRBJ1-4; len: 14; CDR3aa: CASSRDPTDEKLFF; CDR3nt: TGCGCCAGCAGCCGGGACCCTACAGATGAAAAACTGTTTTTT
abundance: few; d_gene: TRBD1; v_gene: TRBV4-2; j_gene: TRBJ2-1; len: 18; CDR3aa: CASSQRTGGSRLYNEQFF; CDR3nt: TGTGCCAGCAGCCAGCGGACAGGGGGCTCCAGACTTTACAATGAGCAGTTCTTC
abundance: .; d_gene: TRBD1; v_gene: TRBV7-6; j_gene: TRBJ2-7; len: 11; CDR3aa: CASRQGNEQYF; CDR3nt: TGTGCCAGCAGACAGGGGAACGAGCAGTACTTC
abundance: .; d_gene: TRBD2; v_gene: TRBV24-1; j_gene: TRBJ2-7; len: 17; CDR3aa: CATSDPPGTSGNYEQYF; CDR3nt: TGTGCCACCAGTGATCCCCCCGGGACTAGCGGAAACTACGAGCAGTACTTC
abundance: .; d_gene: .; v_gene: TRBV12-3/TRBV12-4; j_gene: TRBJ1-3; len: 15; CDR3aa: CASSFGGTNGNTIYF; CDR3nt: TGTGCCAGCAGTTTTGGAGGGACTAATGGAAACACCATATATTTT
abundance: .; d_gene: .; v_gene: TRBV7-3; j_gene: TRBJ2-3; len: 15; CDR3aa: CASSLTVTHTDTQYF; CDR3nt: TGTGCCAGCAGCTTAACGGTGACTCATACAGATACGCAGTATTTT
abundance: many; d_gene: .; v_gene: TRBV29-1; j_gene: TRBJ1-2; len: 11; CDR3aa: CSVEAGGGYTF; CDR3nt: TGCAGCGTTGAAGCTGGGGGTGGCTACACCTTC
abundance: .; d_gene: .; v_gene: TRBV20-1; j_gene: TRBJ2-5; len: 13; CDR3aa: CSARAPGVETQYF; CDR3nt: TGCAGTGCTAGAGCTCCAGGGGTAGAGACCCAGTACTTC
abundance: few; d_gene: .; v_gene: TRBV27; j_gene: TRBJ2-3; len: 15; CDR3aa: CASSPATGSTDTQYF; CDR3nt: TGTGCCAGCAGCCCTGCGACAGGAAGCACAGATACGCAGTATTTT
abundance: .; d_gene: TRBD2; v_gene: TRBV4-3; j_gene: TRBJ2-2; len: 20; CDR3aa: CASSQEFGLAGGPDTGELFF; CDR3nt: TGCGCCAGCAGCCAAGAGTTCGGCCTAGCGGGGGGGCCGGACACCGGGGAGCTGTTTTTT
abundance: few; d_gene: .; v_gene: TRBV20-1; j_gene: TRBJ2-1; len: 13; CDR3aa: CSARSRGWDEQFF; CDR3nt: TGCAGTGCTAGATCCCGAGGGTGGGATGAGCAGTTCTTC
abundance: few; d_gene: TRBD1; v_gene: TRBV7-2; j_gene: TRBJ1-5; len: 15; CDR3aa: CASSLHGQGAQPQHF; CDR3nt: TGTGCCAGCAGCTTACATGGACAGGGGGCGCAGCCCCAGCATTTT
abundance: few; d_gene: TRBD2; v_gene: TRBV7-2; j_gene: TRBJ2-5; len: 17; CDR3aa: CASSLLAGGSGQETQYF; CDR3nt: TGTGCCAGCAGCCTACTAGCGGGGGGAAGTGGCCAAGAGACCCAGTACTTC
abundance: .; d_gene: .; v_gene: TRBV6-6; j_gene: TRBJ2-5; len: 15; CDR3aa: CASSTPASPQETQYF; CDR3nt: TGTGCCAGCAGTACCCCGGCATCTCCTCAAGAGACCCAGTACTTC
abundance: many; d_gene: .; v_gene: TRBV4-1; j_gene: TRBJ1-5; len: 12; CDR3aa: CASSQGSQPQHF; CDR3nt: TGTGCCAGCAGCCAAGGGTCTCAGCCCCAGCATTTT
abundance: many; d_gene: .; v_gene: TRBV5-5; j_gene: TRBJ2-4; len: 14; CDR3aa: CASSLTGTENIQYF; CDR3nt: TGTGCCAGCAGCCTTACCGGGACCGAAAACATTCAGTACTTC
abundance: .; d_gene: .; v_gene: TRBV21-1; j_gene: TRBJ2-7; len: 16; CDR3aa: CASSKGVPGNPCEQYF; CDR3nt: TGTGCCAGCAGCAAAGGGGTTCCAGGGAACCCTTGCGAGCAGTACTTC
abundance: .; d_gene: .; v_gene: TRBV7-6; j_gene: TRBJ1-6; len: 14; CDR3aa: CASSLEVDNSPLHF; CDR3nt: TGTGCCAGCAGCTTAGAGGTTGATAATTCACCCCTCCACTTT
abundance: once; d_gene: .; v_gene: TRBV5-1; j_gene: TRBJ2-3; len: 16; CDR3aa: CASSYAPGASTDTQYF; CDR3nt: TGCGCCAGCAGCTACGCCCCCGGGGCAAGCACAGATACGCAGTATTTT
abundance: .; d_gene: .; v_gene: TRBV4-2; j_gene: TRBJ2-7; len: 15; CDR3aa: CASSQGGQGGYERYF; CDR3nt: TGTGCCAGCAGCCAAGGGGGGCAGGGGGGTTACGAGCGGTACTTC
abundance: few; d_gene: .; v_gene: TRBV4-2; j_gene: TRBJ1-2; len: 13; CDR3aa: CASSKDGSYGYTF; CDR3nt: TGTGCCAGCAGCAAGGACGGTAGCTATGGCTACACCTTC
abundance: .; d_gene: .; v_gene: TRBV15; j_gene: TRBJ1-5; len: 15; CDR3aa: CATSREPTNNQPQHF; CDR3nt: TGTGCCACCAGCAGAGAACCGACGAACAATCAGCCCCAGCATTTT
abundance: .; d_gene: TRBD1; v_gene: TRBV6-2/TRBV6-3; j_gene: TRBJ1-2; len: 12; CDR3aa: CASGQGKYGYTF; CDR3nt: TGTGCCAGCGGACAGGGGAAGTATGGCTACACCTTC
abundance: .; d_gene: .; v_gene: TRBV4-3; j_gene: TRBJ1-5; len: 15; CDR3aa: CASSQEPRGNQPRHF; CDR3nt: TGCGCCAGCAGCCAAGAGCCGAGGGGGAATCAGCCCCGGCATTTT
abundance: .; d_gene: .; v_gene: TRBV7-2; j_gene: TRBJ2-5; len: 15; CDR3aa: CASSTTGGTEETQYF; CDR3nt: TGTGCCAGCAGCACCACGGGGGGCACAGAGGAGACCCAGTACTTC
abundance: few; d_gene: TRBD1; v_gene: TRBV3-1; j_gene: TRBJ1-2; len: 16; CDR3aa: CASSQIPWGTGAGYTF; CDR3nt: TGTGCCAGCAGCCAGATCCCCTGGGGGACAGGGGCTGGCTACACCTTC
abundance: .; d_gene: .; v_gene: TRBV4-3; j_gene: TRBJ2-7; len: 14; CDR3aa: CASSQEAHYYEQYF; CDR3nt: TGCGCCAGCAGCCAAGAAGCCCACTACTACGAGCAGTACTTC
abundance: few; d_gene: .; v_gene: TRBV10-3; j_gene: TRBJ2-3; len: 13; CDR3aa: CAISDLTTDTQYF; CDR3nt: TGTGCCATCAGTGACTTGACCACAGATACGCAGTATTTT
abundance: .; d_gene: .; v_gene: TRBV20-1; j_gene: TRBJ1-2; len: 14; CDR3aa: CSASGLHINHGYTF; CDR3nt: TGCAGTGCTTCGGGACTCCATATCAACCATGGCTACACCTTC
abundance: .; d_gene: .; v_gene: TRBV12-3/TRBV12-4; j_gene: TRBJ1-5; len: 13; CDR3aa: CASSLSQDQPQHF; CDR3nt: TGTGCCAGCAGTTTATCCCAAGATCAGCCCCAGCATTTT
abundance: .; d_gene: .; v_gene: TRBV4-3; j_gene: TRBJ1-4; len: 15; CDR3aa: CASSQDLGPNEKLFF; CDR3nt: TGCGCCAGCAGCCAAGATCTTGGACCTAATGAAAAACTGTTTTTT
abundance: few; d_gene: TRBD1; v_gene: TRBV19; j_gene: TRBJ2-7; len: 14; CDR3aa: CASSISGGAYEQYF; CDR3nt: TGTGCCAGTAGTATCTCAGGGGGCGCCTACGAGCAGTACTTC
abundance: few; d_gene: .; v_gene: TRBV20-1; j_gene: TRBJ2-6; len: 14; CDR3aa: CSARVYSGANVLTF; CDR3nt: TGCAGTGCTAGAGTTTACTCTGGGGCCAACGTCCTGACTTTC
abundance: .; d_gene: .; v_gene: TRBV20-1; j_gene: TRBJ1-2; len: 14; CDR3aa: CSAREGGASNGYTF; CDR3nt: TGCAGTGCTAGGGAGGGGGGGGCCTCAAATGGCTACACCTTC
abundance: .; d_gene: .; v_gene: TRBV3-1; j_gene: TRBJ2-1; len: 14; CDR3aa: CASSQIGRGNEQFF; CDR3nt: TGTGCCAGCAGCCAGATAGGACGGGGCAATGAGCAGTTCTTC
abundance: few; d_gene: .; v_gene: TRBV7-2; j_gene: TRBJ2-4; len: 15; CDR3aa: CASSPPPGSVNIQYF; CDR3nt: TGTGCCAGCAGCCCACCCCCGGGGTCGGTAAACATTCAGTACTTC
abundance: .; d_gene: .; v_gene: TRBV6-2/TRBV6-3; j_gene: TRBJ1-1; len: 16; CDR3aa: CASSYSTPRPRTEAFF; CDR3nt: TGTGCCAGCAGTTACTCGACTCCTCGGCCACGGACTGAAGCTTTCTTT
abundance: .; d_gene: .; v_gene: TRBV6-5; j_gene: TRBJ2-3; len: 14; CDR3aa: CASKPGHGTDTQYF; CDR3nt: TGTGCCAGCAAACCGGGACACGGCACAGATACGCAGTATTTT
abundance: .; d_gene: .; v_gene: TRBV11-3; j_gene: TRBJ2-7; len: 14; CDR3aa: CASRVSETGGGQYF; CDR3nt: TGTGCCAGCAGGGTCTCCGAGACCGGCGGCGGGCAGTACTTC
abundance: .; d_gene: TRBD1; v_gene: TRBV6-2/TRBV6-3; j_gene: TRBJ2-1; len: 14; CDR3aa: CASSRQGLYNEQFF; CDR3nt: TGTGCCAGCAGTCGACAGGGGCTCTACAATGAGCAGTTCTTC